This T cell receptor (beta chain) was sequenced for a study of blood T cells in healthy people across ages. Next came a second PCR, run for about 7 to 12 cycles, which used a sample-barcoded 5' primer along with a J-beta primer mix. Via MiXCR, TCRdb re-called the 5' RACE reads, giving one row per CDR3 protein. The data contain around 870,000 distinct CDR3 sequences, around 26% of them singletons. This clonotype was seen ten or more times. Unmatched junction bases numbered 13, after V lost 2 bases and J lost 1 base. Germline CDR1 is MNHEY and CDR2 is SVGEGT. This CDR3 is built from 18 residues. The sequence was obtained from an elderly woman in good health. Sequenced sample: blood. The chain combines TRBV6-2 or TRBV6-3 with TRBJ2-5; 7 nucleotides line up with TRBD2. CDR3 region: CASSYQLNGLVPQETQYF. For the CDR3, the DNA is TGTGCCAGCAGTTACCAACTTAATGGACTAGTACCCCAAGAGACCCAGTACTTC.